Shown below are 2 T cell receptor beta chains from a single sample sequenced in a study of blood T cell repertoires in COVID-19. The repertoire was sequenced with immunoSEQ multiplex PCR; TCRdb's copy has only in-frame clones and lacks some. The table lists approximately 110,000 clones, 84% of them singletons, with roughly 7.7% in the top ten. Specimen: peripheral blood. These receptors were collected from a woman older than 75 with active or convalescent COVID-19.

The chain links TRBV28 to TRBJ1-4; D is unclear. Germline V gene sequence: CDR1 MDHEN, CDR2 SYDVKM. V was shortened by 0 bases and J by 8 bases, with 16 bases between the two germline ends. This CDR3 region has 16 residues. This CDR3 is CASSLWRWSVDEKLFF. CDR3 bases: TGTGCCAGCAGTTTATGGAGGTGGTCGGTTGACGAAAAACTGTTTTTT.

CDR3 region: CASSQEGGLAGDNEQFF. The CDR3 DNA follows: TGCGCCAGCAGCCAAGAAGGTGGTCTAGCGGGGGACAATGAGCAGTTCTTC. The chain has TRBV4-1 and TRBJ2-1; 10 nucleotides agree with TRBD2. The trim removed 0 bases at V and 5 bases at J, leaving 7 bases unmatched. This CDR3 spans 17 amino acids. CDR1 and CDR2 from the germline V gene are MGHRA and YSYEKL.